The 19 T cell receptor beta chains reported below all come from one sample, sequenced in a study of blood T cell repertoires in COVID-19. Assay used: immunoSEQ multiplex PCR; TCRdb lists only in-frame clones, some missing. The sample consists of around 320,000 clones, under 90% of them appearing once. Sequenced sample: PBMCs or T cells enriched from blood (not recorded which). Receptors were obtained from a woman aged 50 to 65 who had been exposed to COVID-19.

This CDR3 is CASSPRETGFTGELFF. The DNA for the CDR3 is TGTGCCAGCTCACCACGGGAGACAGGGTTCACCGGGGAGCTGTTTTTT. The V gene is TRBV18, the J gene TRBJ2-2; 7 nucleotides line up with TRBD1. Germline lookup yields CDR1 KGHSH and CDR2 LQKENI. This CDR3 contains 16 residues. V was clipped by 1 base and J by 4 bases; unmatched bases: 6.

The V and J genes are TRBV27 and TRBJ1-6; 8 positions agree with TRBD1. The V gene end was trimmed by 1 base and the J gene end by 2 bases; junction bases not matched to a gene: 13. The CDR3 totals 20 residues. Germline V gene lookup returns CDR1 MNHEY and CDR2 SMNVEV (reference sequence). For the CDR3, the DNA is TGTGCCAGCAGTTTATATCCCCAGGGGGCCGGGTTCGCCTATAATTCACCCCTCCACTTT. Translation gives CASSLYPQGAGFAYNSPLHF.

J is TRBJ2-7 and V is TRBV4-2; D remains ambiguous. CDR1 LGHNA and CDR2 YNFKEQ come from the germline V gene. Trimming removed 0 bases from V and 2 bases from J, with 11 bases in between. This CDR3 spans 15 amino acids. The CDR3, as DNA: TGTGCCAGCAGCCAAGAGCAGAGACACCCCTACGAGCAGTACTTC. Its translation: CASSQEQRHPYEQYF.

V is TRBV3-1 (or the pseudogene TRBV3-2) and J is TRBJ2-2; 8 bases are shared with TRBD1. V gave up 3 bases and J gave up 2 bases; unmatched junction bases: 5. Germline values: CDR1 LGHDT, CDR2 YNNKEL (reference sequence). This CDR3 is 16 amino acids long. For the CDR3, the DNA is TGTGCCAGCAGCCAGGGTGGGACAGGCAACACCGGGGAGCTGTTTTTT. It encodes CASSQGGTGNTGELFF.

The V call is TRBV5-1, the J call TRBJ2-7; possible D gene TRBD1, 6 bases. CDR3 length: 14 residues. Per the germline V gene, CDR1 is SGHRS and CDR2 is YFSETQ. Trimming cost V 5 bases and J 2 bases, with 14 bases left between them. The CDR3 is CASRDGQLTYEQYF. DNA of the CDR3: TGCGCCAGCAGGGACGGACAGCTAACCTACGAGCAGTACTTC.

The genes are TRBV7-2 and TRBJ2-2, with 10 bases that match TRBD1. There are 15 residues in the CDR3. Trimming cost V 7 bases and J 5 bases; bases outside gene matches: 7. In germline, CDR1 is SGHTA, CDR2 FQGNSA. DNA of the CDR3: TGTGCCAGCATCCGCGACAGGGGGCTGACCGGGGAGCTGTTTTTT. Its translation is CASIRDRGLTGELFF.

CDR3 coding DNA: TGTGCCAGCAGCTTATCTGGGGCGCAGGAGACCCAGTACTTC. Translated: CASSLSGAQETQYF. This chain links TRBV7-2 with TRBJ2-5, with D possibly being TRBD1 (5 bases). V was cut by 2 bases and J by 5 bases, with 12 bases left in between. Germline CDR1 reads SGHTA; CDR2 reads FQGNSA. CDR3 length equals 14 residues.

CDR3 loop: CASSSGSGGTGETQYF. The DNA of the CDR3 is TGTGCCAGCAGCTCGGGAAGCGGGGGAACGGGAGAGACCCAGTACTTC. V gene TRBV7-9 combines with J gene TRBJ2-5; TRBD2 agrees at 8 bases. Losses at the gene ends were 4 bases for V and 4 bases for J; bases not matched to a gene: 11. Per germline, CDR1 SEHNR and CDR2 FQNEAQ (reference sequence). CDR3 size: 16 residues.

In DNA form, the CDR3 reads TGTGCCAGCAGGAGGGGGACAGGGGAAGGAGATACGCAGTATTTT. It yields the protein CASRRGTGEGDTQYF. The rearrangement uses TRBV6-4 and TRBJ2-3; 10 nucleotides align to TRBD1. CDR1 and CDR2 (germline): MRHNA, SNTAGT. Germline trimming cut 6 bases from V and 5 bases from J; bases unmatched to any gene: 8. The CDR3 loop spans 15 amino acids.

The V call is TRBV5-1, the J call TRBJ2-1; 10 nucleotides align to TRBD2. CDR3 length: 15 amino acids. J was trimmed by 6 bases and V by 0 bases; bases with no gene match: 3. The V gene's germline CDR1 is SGHRS and CDR2 YFSETQ. CDR3 sequence reads: CASSLGLAGANEQFF. Written as DNA, the CDR3 is TGCGCCAGCAGCTTGGGTCTAGCGGGGGCCAATGAGCAGTTCTTC.

The genes are TRBV3-1 (or the pseudogene TRBV3-2) and TRBJ1-4, with D hard to call. Deletions cut 1 base from V and 10 bases from J, with 13 bases between. Germline lookup yields CDR1 LGHDT and CDR2 YNNKEL (reference sequence). The CDR3 contains 14 residues. CDR3 sequence: CASSQVGGSGKLFF. CDR3 nucleotides: TGTGCCAGCAGCCAAGTTGGCGGGAGCGGAAAACTGTTTTTT.

The chain combines TRBV5-6 with TRBJ1-4; the D is unclear. Germline V gene data show CDR1 as SGHDT and CDR2 as YYEEEE. V lost 3 bases and J lost 5, with 8 bases in between. This CDR3 is 13 amino acids long. CDR3 sequence (DNA): TGTGCCAGCAGCTGGCAGAAAAATGAAAAACTGTTTTTT. Residues: CASSWQKNEKLFF.

This clone was observed a handful of times. V is TRBV5-4 and J is TRBJ2-7; 11 bases match TRBD1. After removal of 3 bases from V and 3 bases from J, the junction contained 2 bases not matched to a gene. This CDR3 spans 14 amino acids. Germline V gene sequence: CDR1 SGHNT, CDR2 YYREEE (reference sequence). CDR3 nucleotide sequence: TGTGCCAGCAGCTCGGGACAGGGGGACTACGAGCAGTACTTC. It encodes CASSSGQGDYEQYF.

The V call is TRBV7-9, the J call TRBJ2-7, with 8 nucleotides matching TRBD1. Germline loops: CDR1 SEHNR, CDR2 FQNEAQ (reference sequence). J lost 5 bases, V lost 7 bases, and 10 bases had no gene match. The CDR3 covers 14 residues. CDR3 bases: TGTGCCAGCACCGATCTGACAGGGGCGGACGAGCAGTACTTC. Its protein is CASTDLTGADEQYF. Variable domain in full (rest from reference TRBV7-9 and TRBJ2-7): DTGVSQNPRHKITKRGQNVTFRCDPISEHNRLYWYRQTLGQGPEFLTYFQNEAQLEKSRLLSDRFSAERPKGSFSTLEIQRTEQGDSAMYLCASTDLTGADEQYFGPGTRLTVT.

The rearrangement joins TRBV2 to TRBJ1-5; 8 nucleotides match TRBD1. In germline, CDR1 is SNHLY, CDR2 FYNNEI. The junction had 3 bases not matched to a gene; V was cut back by 4 bases and J by 4 bases. The CDR3 spans 14 residues. Here the CDR3 reads CASSGQGLNQPQHF. CDR3 nucleotides: TGTGCCAGCAGTGGACAGGGGTTAAATCAGCCCCAGCATTTT.

J is TRBJ2-3 and V is TRBV28; D is unresolved. Trimming took 6 bases from V and 2 from J, leaving 6 bases between them. CDR1 and CDR2 from the germline V gene are MDHEN and SYDVKM. CDR3 length: 12 amino acids. The CDR3 sequence: CASSPYTDTQYF. As DNA, the CDR3 is TGTGCCAGCAGCCCTTACACAGATACGCAGTATTTT.

The genes are TRBV7-2 and TRBJ2-6, with D uncertain. Trimming shortened V by 2 bases and J by 4 bases, and 9 bases separated the two germline ends. CDR3 size: 15 residues. Germline V gene lookup returns CDR1 SGHTA and CDR2 FQGNSA. CDR3 protein: CASSLRQVGANVLTF. For the CDR3, the DNA is TGTGCCAGCAGCTTAAGGCAGGTAGGGGCCAACGTCCTGACTTTC.

V and J are TRBV28 and TRBJ2-1; a possible D gene is TRBD1 (6 bases). V lost 5 bases to trimming and J lost 0 bases, with 20 bases between them. The CDR3 loop spans 18 amino acids. Germline assignment: CDR1 MDHEN and CDR2 SYDVKM. The DNA of the CDR3 is TGTGCCAGCAGTACCCCCCCAACAGGGAAAGGCTCCTACAATGAGCAGTTCTTC. Amino acid sequence: CASSTPPTGKGSYNEQFF.

This chain joins TRBV10-3 and TRBJ1-3; 10 positions match TRBD1. The CDR3 spans 17 residues. With 3 bases clipped from V and 3 bases from J, the junction kept 8 bases outside the gene matches. CDR1 and CDR2 (germline): ENHRY, SYGVKD. CDR3 nucleotides: TGTGCCATCAGTGAACGAAGGACAGGGGGATATGGAAACACCATATATTTT. It codes for CAISERRTGGYGNTIYF.